These 25 T cell receptor beta chains originate from one sample sequenced in a study of CD8+CD57+ T cells in acquired aplastic anemia. Whoever was chosen for sequencing had shown CD8+CD57+ cell expansion by flow cytometry. Profiling of TCR beta VDJ combinations and CDR3 sequences used genomic DNA as template. Using its own MiXCR run on the reads, TCRdb lists one record per CDR3 protein. The repertoire includes around 500,000 distinct CDR3 sequences, about a third of them detected once, and 0.7% to 1% sits in the top ten. Sequencing was performed on sorted CD4+, CD8+, or CD8+CD57+ T cells (not recorded which) from PBMCs. The source is a human donor with aplastic anemia.

This clonotype occurred many times. The J gene is TRBJ2-7, the V gene TRBV9; D remains unclear. Germline assignment: CDR1 SGDLS and CDR2 YYNGEE. CDR3 length: 15 amino acids. The ends were cut back, 4 bases at V and 2 bases at J, with 16 bases in the middle. The CDR3 region is CASSPTLDAAYEQYF. The CDR3 bases are TGTGCCAGCAGCCCAACATTGGACGCCGCCTACGAGCAGTACTTC.

This clonotype was observed many times. The V gene is TRBV7-9, the J gene TRBJ1-2, with 10 bases fitting TRBD1. The CDR3 loop spans 13 amino acids. CDR1 is SEHNR and CDR2 is FQNEAQ in the germline V gene (reference sequence). Trimming at V came to 2 bases and at J to 14 bases, leaving 8 bases not matched to a gene. The CDR3 protein is CASSLHGQGVETF. In DNA form, the CDR3 reads TGTGCCAGCAGCTTACATGGACAGGGGGTAGAGACCTTC.

This clonotype was observed a handful of times. Possible read error: a much larger clone is one base away. CDR3 residues: CSVRKLDTEAFF. CDR3 bases: TGCAGCGTCAGAAAGCTGGACACTGAAGCTTTCTTT. The V and J genes are TRBV29-1 and TRBJ1-1; D gene unclear. V was pared by 6 bases and J by 3 bases, with 11 bases between. The CDR3 loop spans 12 amino acids. Germline CDR1 and CDR2: SQVTM and ANQGSEA.

This clonotype has only a few counts. The chain combines TRBV6-5 with TRBJ1-5; D gene ambiguous. The CDR3 has 15 amino acids. V was clipped by 6 bases and J by 3 bases, with 15 bases between them. CDR1 and CDR2 from the germline V gene are MNHEY and SVGAGI. The CDR3 DNA reads as TGTGCCAGCAGGAACTCCGACACCTTCAATCAGCCCCAGCATTTT. This codes for CASRNSDTFNQPQHF.

CDR3 sequence (DNA): TGTGCCAGCAGCTTAGCGAACCGGGACAGGGGGCGTCCTAATGGCTACACCTTC. It translates to CASSLANRDRGRPNGYTF. This chain uses TRBV7-2 with TRBJ1-2; 12 nucleotides line up with TRBD1. Germline CDR1 and CDR2: SGHTA and FQGNSA. J gave up 6 bases and V 0 bases, and 11 bases lay outside the gene matches. The CDR3 runs to 18 residues.

This clonotype was detected ten times or more. The genes are TRBV7-2 and TRBJ1-5; no firm D call. This CDR3 is built from 13 residues. Trimming stripped 0 bases from V and 1 base from J, with 1 base between. Germline loops: CDR1 SGHTA, CDR2 FQGNSA. CDR3: CASSLASNQPQHF. The CDR3 region has the DNA TGTGCCAGCAGCTTAGCCAGCAATCAGCCCCAGCATTTT.

This clonotype was picked up many times. The rearrangement joins TRBV12-3 or TRBV12-4 to TRBJ2-6; no reliable D call. Trimming took off 6 bases at V and 2 bases at J, with 5 bases between the two ends. The CDR3 runs 13 residues. The CDR3 reads CASSSAGANVLTF. The CDR3 coding sequence is TGTGCCAGCAGCAGCGCTGGGGCCAACGTCCTGACTTTC.

In this sample, this clonotype turned up many times. The chain links TRBV6-4 to TRBJ1-2, with 11 bases matching TRBD1. The CDR3 sequence is 14 residues long. Germline V gene data show CDR1 as MRHNA and CDR2 as SNTAGT. With 6 bases clipped from V and 13 bases from J, the junction kept 13 bases outside the gene matches. The CDR3 nucleotides are TGTGCCAGCAGCACCGGGACAGGGGGATCTGCCACCACCTTC. Amino acid sequence: CASSTGTGGSATTF.

The chain carries TRBV29-1 and TRBJ1-1; weak D call: TRBD1 (5 bases). The CDR3 contains 15 residues. Germline CDR1 is SQVTM and CDR2 is ANQGSEA. The V gene lost 3 bases and the J gene lost 11 bases, with 25 bases spanning the gap. The CDR3 DNA is TGCAGCGTTGATTCTAGGAGGCTAGGGGTACGTGATGCTTTCTTT. This gives the protein CSVDSRRLGVRDAFF.

The rearrangement joins TRBV5-6 to TRBJ2-5; the D gene is possibly TRBD1 (6 bases). Germline V lookup: CDR1 SGHDT, CDR2 YYEEEE. The germline V and J ends were trimmed by 4 bases and 3 bases, with 10 bases remaining between them. The CDR3 is 13 residues long. The chain's CDR3 is CASSVTGEETQYF. DNA for the CDR3: TGTGCCAGCAGCGTGACAGGCGAAGAGACCCAGTACTTC.

The genes are TRBV29-1 and TRBJ1-2; 9 positions agree with TRBD1. The CDR3 extends over 12 amino acids. Per the germline V gene, CDR1 is SQVTM and CDR2 is ANQGSEA. The V segment lost 8 bases and the J segment 8 bases; nucleotides outside the gene matches: 9. The CDR3 region is CSLGDRAQGYTF. In nucleotides, the CDR3 is TGCAGCTTGGGGGACAGGGCGCAAGGCTACACCTTC.

The genes are TRBV7-9 and TRBJ2-1, with D perhaps TRBD2 (5 bases). Trimming took 1 base from V and 6 from J, leaving 7 bases between them. Germline lookup yields CDR1 SEHNR and CDR2 FQNEAQ (reference sequence). This CDR3 has 13 amino acids. The CDR3 reads CASSLGGFNEQFF. The CDR3 DNA reads TGTGCCAGCAGCTTAGGAGGGTTCAATGAGCAGTTCTTC.

V and J are TRBV5-1 and TRBJ1-6; 7 bases align to TRBD1. The ends lost 3 bases at V and 7 bases at J; junction bases unmatched: 4. CDR1 is SGHRS, CDR2 YFSETQ, per germline. The CDR3 runs to 14 residues. This chain's CDR3 is CASSYEGGNSPLHF. CDR3 DNA sequence: TGCGCCAGCAGCTACGAAGGGGGCAATTCACCCCTCCACTTT.

This clonotype was recorded only once. The genes are TRBV2 and TRBJ1-1; D not resolved. Germline assignment: CDR1 SNHLY and CDR2 FYNNEI. Trimming stripped 9 bases from V and 2 bases from J, with 16 bases between. This CDR3 is built from 14 residues. The chain's CDR3 is CASKMGRCNTEAFF. In DNA, the CDR3 is TGTGCCAGTAAGATGGGGAGGTGTAACACTGAAGCTTTCTTT.

This clonotype has just a few counts. CDR3 coding DNA: TGTGCCAGCAGTGAATGGCAGGGTCGTAACGAGCAGTACTTC. Protein: CASSEWQGRNEQYF. V usage is TRBV2 and J usage is TRBJ2-7; a possible D gene is TRBD1 (5 bases). In germline, CDR1 is SNHLY, CDR2 FYNNEI. The CDR3 totals 14 residues. V was cut by 2 bases and J by 5 bases, with 13 bases left in between.

J is TRBJ2-5 and V is TRBV2; D gene unclear. Per the germline V gene, CDR1 is SNHLY and CDR2 is FYNNEI. V lost 7 bases to trimming and J lost 5 bases, with 11 bases between them. This CDR3 is built from 12 residues. The CDR3 DNA sequence: TGTGCCAGCACTTATGCTTCCGAGACCCAGTACTTC. Its translation: CASTYASETQYF.

This chain uses TRBV15 with TRBJ2-1; 9 bases are a match to TRBD1. V shed 3 bases and J 8 bases; nucleotides not matched to a gene: 2. The germline gives CDR1 LNHNV, CDR2 YYDKDF (reference sequence). The CDR3 runs to 13 residues. CDR3 amino acids: CATSRDRGHEQFF. In DNA form, the CDR3 reads TGTGCCACCAGCAGGGACAGGGGCCATGAGCAGTTCTTC.

The table lists this clonotype with a few counts. At one end, the junction sequence differs from germline, possibly due to a read error. The chain employs TRBV5-1 and TRBJ2-5; a weak D match, TRBD1 (6 bases). The CDR3 is made up of 15 amino acids. Germline CDR1 SGHRS, CDR2 YFSETQ. CDR3 in amino acids: CASSPPPRDTETQYF. The DNA of the CDR3 is TGTGCCAGCAGTCCCCCTCCCCGGGACACAGAGACCCAGTACTTC.

This clonotype occurred a few times. The gene calls are TRBV5-1 and TRBJ1-1, with D tentatively TRBD1 (5 bases). CDR3 length equals 15 residues. Germline lookup yields CDR1 SGHRS and CDR2 YFSETQ. Trimming removed 0 bases at V and 1 base at J, with 10 bases between. In nucleotides, the CDR3 is TGCGCCAGCAGCTTGGCCTCGAGGGGGAACACTGAAGCTTTCTTT. This sequence encodes CASSLASRGNTEAFF.

This clonotype was observed many times. J is TRBJ2-5 and V is TRBV29-1, with TRBD2 matching over 7 bases. Germline V gives CDR1 SQVTM, CDR2 ANQGSEA. The CDR3 has 13 amino acids. V lost 4 bases to trimming and J lost 5 bases; unmatched junction nucleotides: 7. The CDR3 region is CSVGTRGLETQYF. As DNA, the CDR3 is TGCAGCGTTGGGACTAGGGGCCTTGAGACCCAGTACTTC.

This clonotype came up many times. V usage is TRBV12-3 or TRBV12-4 and J usage is TRBJ1-2; tentative D call: TRBD1 (5 bases). Trimming took off 4 bases at V and 2 bases at J, with 11 bases between the two ends. The CDR3 extends over 14 amino acids. The CDR3 DNA follows: TGTGCCAGCAGTTCTGCCGGGACCAACTATGGCTACACCTTC. It yields the protein CASSSAGTNYGYTF.

Points on this clonotype: One end of the junction does not line up with germline, which may come from a read error. The chain has TRBV10-2 and TRBJ1-5; perhaps TRBD1 as D (6 bases). This CDR3 has 14 amino acids. The germline V gene has CDR1 WSHSY and CDR2 SAAADI. This CDR3 is CASSRQERDQPQHF. The CDR3 coding sequence is TGTGCCAGCAGTAGACAGGAGAGAGATCAGCCCCAGCATTTT.

The chain couples TRBV19 to TRBJ2-2; D remains unclear. CDR1 LNHDA and CDR2 SQIVND come from the germline V gene (reference sequence). This CDR3 is 13 amino acids long. V lost 3 bases to trimming and J lost 13 bases, with 15 bases between them. CDR3 bases: TGTGCCAGTAGTATTTCTCAGAACGGCCCGCTGTTTTTT. It translates to CASSISQNGPLFF.

The chain joins TRBV2 to TRBJ1-2; 10 nucleotides agree with TRBD1. The CDR3 covers 15 residues. Germline V lookup: CDR1 SNHLY, CDR2 FYNNEI. Trimming cost V 4 bases and J 3 bases; bases outside gene matches: 5. Here the CDR3 DNA reads TGTGCCAGCAGTGTTCAGGGACAGGGGTACTATGGCTACACCTTC. Protein: CASSVQGQGYYGYTF. Looking up the rest from reference TRBV2 and TRBJ1-2 gives the full variable domain: EPEVTQTPSHQVTQMGQEVILRCVPISNHLYFYWYRQILGQKVEFLVSFYNNEISEKSEIFDDQFSVERPDGSNFTLKIRSTKLEDSAMYFCASSVQGQGYYGYTFGSGTRLTVV.

This clonotype was counted at least ten times. The chain links TRBV7-3 to TRBJ2-6; D gene ambiguous. V was clipped by 2 bases and J by 11 bases, with 7 bases between them. Germline CDR1 SGHTA, CDR2 FQGTGA. CDR3 length equals 12 residues. The CDR3 region is CASSLYDDVLTF. In DNA form, the CDR3 reads TGTGCCAGCAGCTTATATGACGACGTCCTGACTTTC.